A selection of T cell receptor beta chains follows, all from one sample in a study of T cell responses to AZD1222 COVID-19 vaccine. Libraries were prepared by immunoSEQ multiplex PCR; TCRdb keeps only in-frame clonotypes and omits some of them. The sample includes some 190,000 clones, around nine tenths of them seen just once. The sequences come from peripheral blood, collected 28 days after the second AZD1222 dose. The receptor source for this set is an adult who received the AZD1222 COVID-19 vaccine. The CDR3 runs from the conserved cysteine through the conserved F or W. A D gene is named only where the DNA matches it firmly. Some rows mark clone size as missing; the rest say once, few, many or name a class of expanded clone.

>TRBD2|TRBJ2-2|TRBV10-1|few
CASKKGGTGELFF
TGCGCCAGCAAAAAGGGAGGGACCGGGGAGCTGTTTTTT
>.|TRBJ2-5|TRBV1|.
CTSSRGLQETQYF
TGCACCAGCAGTCGAGGTCTCCAAGAGACCCAGTACTTC
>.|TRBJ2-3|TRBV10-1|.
CASSEVFPSTDTQYF
TGCGCCAGCAGTGAGGTCTTCCCTAGCACAGATACGCAGTATTTT
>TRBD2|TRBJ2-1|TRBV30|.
CAWSGSGHEQFF
TGTGCCTGGAGCGGTAGCGGGCATGAGCAGTTCTTC
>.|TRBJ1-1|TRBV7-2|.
CASRPVLTEAFF
TGTGCCAGCCGGCCGGTTTTGACTGAAGCTTTCTTT
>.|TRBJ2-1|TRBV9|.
CASSVGLLSYNEQFF
TGTGCCAGCAGCGTCGGACTCCTCTCCTACAATGAGCAGTTCTTC
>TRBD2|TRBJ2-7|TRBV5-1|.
CASSLEVGGPYEQYF
TGCGCCAGCAGCTTGGAAGTGGGAGGGCCCTACGAGCAGTACTTC
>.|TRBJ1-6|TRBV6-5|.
CASSDLTQGPPLHF
TGTGCCAGCTCTGACCTAACTCAGGGGCCACCCCTCCACTTT
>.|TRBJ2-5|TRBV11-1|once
CASSLTRTLLGTQYF
TGTGCCAGCAGCTTAACCCGGACCCTCTTAGGGACCCAGTACTTC
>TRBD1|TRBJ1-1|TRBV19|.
CASSTLTGGTEAFF
TGTGCCAGTAGTACTTTAACAGGGGGAACTGAAGCTTTCTTT
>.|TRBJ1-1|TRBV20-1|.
CSASQGLNTEAFF
TGCAGTGCTAGTCAGGGATTGAACACTGAAGCTTTCTTT
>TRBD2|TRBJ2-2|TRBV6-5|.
CASSYVAGAVTGELFF
TGTGCCAGCAGTTACGTAGCGGGGGCGGTCACCGGGGAGCTGTTTTTT
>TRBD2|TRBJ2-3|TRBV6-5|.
CASRAGLAVTDTQYF
TGTGCCAGCAGGGCGGGACTAGCGGTGACAGATACGCAGTATTTT
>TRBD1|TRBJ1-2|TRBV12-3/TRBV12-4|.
CASGRGPSHF
TGTGCCAGCGGGAGGGGGCCATCGCACTTC
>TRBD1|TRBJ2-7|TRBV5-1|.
CASSFSPDRGSYEQYF
TGCGCCAGCAGCTTTTCCCCGGACAGGGGCTCCTACGAGCAGTACTTC